Below are 6 T cell receptor beta chains sequenced from a single sample in a study of T cell clones after liver transplantation. Clones were read by immunoSEQ multiplex PCR, and TCRdb kept only the in-frame ones, dropping some. The sample lists roughly 80,000 clones, 80% to 85% occurring once. The sequencing here drew on CD4+ T cells from blood, taken approximately 3.5 years after liver transplant. The origin of the receptors is a human patient who received a liver transplant. Some T cells may trace back to the graft donor.

The chain recombines TRBV28 with TRBJ2-7; no clear D gene. Germline CDR1 MDHEN, CDR2 SYDVKM. The length of the CDR3 is 11 residues. Between the trimmed V and J ends, which lost 3 bases and 9 bases, there was a span of 9 bases. The DNA of the CDR3 is TGTGCCAGCAGTTTTGCAGGACCGCAGTACTTC. Amino acids: CASSFAGPQYF.

The rearrangement links TRBV13 to TRBJ1-1; D uncertain. V shed 6 bases and J shed 5 bases, with 10 bases lying between them. Germline CDR1 and CDR2: PRHDT and FYEKMQ (reference sequence). The CDR3 runs to 12 residues. The CDR3 protein is CASRLPRTEAFF. The CDR3 coding sequence is TGTGCCAGCAGATTACCAAGGACTGAAGCTTTCTTT.

The gene calls are TRBV10-3 and TRBJ2-7; 12 bases are a match to TRBD2. The CDR3 totals 16 residues. J lost 0 bases, V lost 4 bases, and 4 bases had no gene match. Germline values: CDR1 ENHRY, CDR2 SYGVKD. The CDR3 protein is CAISGTSGDNSYEQYF. The CDR3 nucleotides read TGTGCCATCAGTGGGACTAGCGGGGACAACTCCTACGAGCAGTACTTC.

This rearrangement joins TRBV6-5 to TRBJ2-1; TRBD2 matches at 7 bases. Germline CDR1 reads MNHEY; CDR2 reads SVGAGI. Trimming at V came to 7 bases and at J to 6 bases, leaving 9 bases not matched to a gene. The CDR3 sequence is 14 residues long. CDR3 in DNA: TGTGCCAGCATCCCCGGGGGGACTATCAATGAGCAGTTCTTC. It specifies CASIPGGTINEQFF.

The genes are TRBV6-6 and TRBJ2-1, with TRBD2 as a possible D gene (6 bases). This CDR3 comprises 15 residues. The germline gives CDR1 MNHNY, CDR2 SVGAGI (reference sequence). V lost 3 bases and J 4 bases, leaving 13 bases between the germline ends. CDR3 in DNA: TGTGCCAGCAGTTATCTCGGGACTGTATACAATGAGCAGTTCTTC. It encodes CASSYLGTVYNEQFF.

The chain links TRBV7-9 to TRBJ2-5; D ambiguous. CDR1 is SEHNR and CDR2 is FQNEAQ in the germline V gene (reference sequence). Trimming took 5 bases from V and 5 from J, leaving 3 bases between them. The CDR3 loop spans 10 amino acids. The CDR3 nucleotides are TGTGCCAGCAGCGTGGAGACCCAGTACTTC. Residues: CASSVETQYF.